One T cell receptor beta chain is described in this entry. Antigen specificity is unknown. The sample belongs to a study of T cell responses to AZD1222 COVID-19 vaccine. Study-wide background: Researchers grouped second doses given at about 4 or about 12 weeks into one pool.

Measured with immunoSEQ multiplex PCR; TCRdb has only the in-frame clones, and not every one. Found here are around 170,000 clones, approximately 91% of them singletons; the top ten hold over 0.85%. Findings and caveats of the study: AZD1222 recipients seropositive at baseline numbered only five or six. Females outnumbered males among donors, who were mostly white British; clonal diversity was possibly underestimated. The peak T cell response came first, and repertoires were sampled only after it.

Germline V gives CDR1 SGHRS, CDR2 YFSETQ. This CDR3 is 15 amino acids long. Trimming stripped 0 bases from V and 1 base from J, with 10 bases between. This TCR was sampled from an adult in good health. Sample: peripheral blood, taken on day 0 of AZD1222 vaccination. This sequence joins TRBV5-1 and TRBJ2-5; D gene unclear. The CDR3 DNA reads TGCGCCAGCAGCTTGGCGCTACTGAGCCAAGAGACCCAGTACTTC. Its protein product is CASSLALLSQETQYF.